This TCR beta chain was profiled in a study of T cell responses to AZD1222 COVID-19 vaccine. Broader study findings: A rise in Spike-specific TCR breadth and depth followed two AZD1222 doses. Among those given AZD1222, only five or six were seropositive at baseline. Donors in the cohort were predominantly white British and more often female, and clonal diversity was possibly underestimated.

Note on this clone: Its antigen is undetermined.

This table comes from immunoSEQ multiplex PCR, and its TCRdb copy is limited to in-frame clones, with some not included. The data show around 110,000 clones, about 90% seen once. Trimming took off 3 bases at V and 7 bases at J, with 11 bases between the two ends. The CDR3 has 13 amino acids. Germline CDR1 KGHDR, CDR2 SFDVKD. The chain carries TRBV24-1 and TRBJ1-1; D is uncertain. The sample was peripheral blood, taken on day 0 of AZD1222 vaccination. The receptor was derived from an adult in good health. The CDR3 region is CATSDGPGDEAFF. The CDR3 bases are TGTGCCACCAGTGATGGCCCCGGAGATGAAGCTTTCTTT.